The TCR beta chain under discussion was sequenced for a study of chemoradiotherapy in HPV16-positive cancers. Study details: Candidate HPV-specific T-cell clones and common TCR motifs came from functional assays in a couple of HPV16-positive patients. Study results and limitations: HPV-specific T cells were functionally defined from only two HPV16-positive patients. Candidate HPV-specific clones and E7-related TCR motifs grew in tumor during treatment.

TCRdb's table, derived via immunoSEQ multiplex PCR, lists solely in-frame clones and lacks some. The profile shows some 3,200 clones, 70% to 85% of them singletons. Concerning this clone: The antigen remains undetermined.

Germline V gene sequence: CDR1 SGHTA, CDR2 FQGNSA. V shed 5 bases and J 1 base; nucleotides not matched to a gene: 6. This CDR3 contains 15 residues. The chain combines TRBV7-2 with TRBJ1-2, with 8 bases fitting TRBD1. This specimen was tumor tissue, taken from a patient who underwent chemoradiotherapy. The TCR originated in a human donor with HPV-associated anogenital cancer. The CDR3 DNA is TGTGCCAGCAGCCCGGACAGGGTTTATAACTATGGCTACACCTTC. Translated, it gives CASSPDRVYNYGYTF.